This T cell receptor (beta chain) was identified during a study of identical twins. Overall study findings and caveats: Within cord blood, abundant beta clonotypes carried fewer insertions, but memory repertoires showed no such trend. A cross-sectional statistical analysis, not follow-up of the same donors, supported the conclusions. Zero-insertion results could be subject to partial confounding by invariant MAIT and iNKT cells.

This clonotype was seen more than once but under ten times. Its antigen is currently unknown. MiXCR, run by TCRdb on the 5' RACE reads, gives a single entry per CDR3 protein. The sample holds about 250,000 distinct CDR3 sequences, about 14% seen once. The germline CDR1 and CDR2 sequences are MNHEY and SVGAGI. The CDR3 length is 13 residues. The V gene lost 2 bases and the J gene lost 10 bases, with 9 bases spanning the gap. Material: memory (CD45RO+) T cells sorted from blood. This TCR derives from a woman aged 18-29 years in good health. The V and J genes are TRBV6-5 and TRBJ1-6; no definite D call. CDR3 protein: CASSYVVGSPLHF. CDR3 sequence (DNA): TGTGCCAGCAGTTACGTTGTGGGGTCACCCCTCCACTTT.